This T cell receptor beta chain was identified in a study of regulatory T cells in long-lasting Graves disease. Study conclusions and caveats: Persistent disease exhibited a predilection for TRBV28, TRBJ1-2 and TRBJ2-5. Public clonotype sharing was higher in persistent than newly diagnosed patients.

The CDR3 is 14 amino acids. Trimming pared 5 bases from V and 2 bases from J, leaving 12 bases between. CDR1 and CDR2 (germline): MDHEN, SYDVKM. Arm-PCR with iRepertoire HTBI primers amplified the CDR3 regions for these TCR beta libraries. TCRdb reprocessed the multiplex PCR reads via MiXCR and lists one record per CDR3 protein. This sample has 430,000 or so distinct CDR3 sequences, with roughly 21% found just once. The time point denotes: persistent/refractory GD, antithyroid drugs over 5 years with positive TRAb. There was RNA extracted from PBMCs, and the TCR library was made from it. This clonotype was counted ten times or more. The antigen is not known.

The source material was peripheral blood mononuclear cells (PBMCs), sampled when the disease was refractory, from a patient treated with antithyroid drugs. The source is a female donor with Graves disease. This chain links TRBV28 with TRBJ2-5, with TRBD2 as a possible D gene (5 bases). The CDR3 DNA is TGTGCCAGCAGTGGTGGACTGGTGCAAGAGACCCAGTACTTC. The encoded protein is CASSGGLVQETQYF.